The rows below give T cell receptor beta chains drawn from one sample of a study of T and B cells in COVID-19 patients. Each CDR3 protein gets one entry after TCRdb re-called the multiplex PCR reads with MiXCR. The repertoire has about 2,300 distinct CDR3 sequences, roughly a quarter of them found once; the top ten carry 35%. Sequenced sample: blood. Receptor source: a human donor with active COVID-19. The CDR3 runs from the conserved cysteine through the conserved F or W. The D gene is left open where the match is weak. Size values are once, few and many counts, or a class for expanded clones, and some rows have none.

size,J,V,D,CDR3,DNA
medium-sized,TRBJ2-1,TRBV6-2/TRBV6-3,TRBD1,CASSSHQNDRGEQFF,TGTGCCAGCAGTTCACACCAGAACGACAGGGGTGAGCAGTTCTTC
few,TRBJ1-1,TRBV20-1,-,CSATRRNEAFF,TGCAGTGCCACAAGGCGGAATGAAGCTTTCTTT
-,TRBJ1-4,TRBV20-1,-,CSASTPPANEKLFF,TGCAGTGCTAGTACCCCTCCGGCTAATGAAAAACTGTTTTTT
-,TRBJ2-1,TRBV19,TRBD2,CASATSGGANEQFF,TGTGCCAGTGCGACTAGCGGGGGGGCCAATGAGCAGTTCTTC
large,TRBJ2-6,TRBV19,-,CASTPEAGKGGANVLTF,TGTGCCAGTACCCCCGAGGCAGGGAAAGGTGGGGCCAACGTCCTGACTTTC
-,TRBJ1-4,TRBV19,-,CASSTGGGEKLFF,TGTGCCAGTAGTACGGGGGGGGGGGAAAAACTGTTTTTT
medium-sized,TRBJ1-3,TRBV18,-,CASSPAGSSGNTIYF,TGTGCCAGCTCACCCGCCGGCAGCTCTGGAAACACCATATATTTT
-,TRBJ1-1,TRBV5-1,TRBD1,CASSGTDADTEAFF,TGCGCCAGCAGCGGGACAGACGCGGACACTGAAGCTTTCTTT
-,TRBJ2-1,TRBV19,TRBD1,CASSIEGQGADNEQFF,TGTGCCAGTAGTATAGAGGGACAGGGGGCTGATAATGAGCAGTTCTTC
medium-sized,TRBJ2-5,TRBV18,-,CASSPWAPEGSQETQYF,TGTGCCAGCTCCCCGTGGGCACCGGAGGGAAGCCAAGAGACCCAGTACTTC
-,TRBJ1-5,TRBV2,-,CASRGDSTNQPQHF,TGTGCCAGCAGGGGAGACAGTACCAATCAGCCCCAGCATTTT
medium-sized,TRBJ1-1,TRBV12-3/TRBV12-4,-,CASSFLMNTEAFF,TGTGCCAGCAGTTTTCTAATGAACACTGAAGCTTTCTTT
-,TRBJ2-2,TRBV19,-,CASSIGTANTGELFF,TGTGCCAGTAGTATAGGGACAGCGAACACCGGGGAGCTGTTTTTT
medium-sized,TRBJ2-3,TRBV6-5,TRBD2,CASARTRLADTQYF,TGTGCCAGCGCTAGGACTAGGTTAGCAGATACGCAGTATTTT
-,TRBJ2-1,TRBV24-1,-,CATSDSHGSSYNEQFF,TGTGCCACCAGTGATTCCCACGGGAGCTCCTACAATGAGCAGTTCTTC
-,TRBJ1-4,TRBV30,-,CACSGPLNEKLFF,TGTGCCTGCTCGGGCCCGCTCAATGAAAAACTGTTTTTT
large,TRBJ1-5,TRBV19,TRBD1,CASSTGTGVYQPQHF,TGTGCCAGTAGTACCGGGACAGGGGTATATCAGCCCCAGCATTTT
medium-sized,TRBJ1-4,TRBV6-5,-,CASRNGGAQEKLFF,TGTGCCAGCAGAAACGGGGGGGCGCAGGAAAAACTGTTTTTT
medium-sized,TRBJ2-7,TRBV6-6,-,CATNSPAYEQYF,TGTGCCACCAACAGCCCTGCCTACGAGCAGTACTTC
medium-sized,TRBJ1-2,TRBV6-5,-,CASRQGGGGYTF,TGTGCCAGCAGACAGGGAGGAGGCGGCTACACCTTC
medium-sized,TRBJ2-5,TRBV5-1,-,CASSLAETQYF,TGCGCCAGCAGCTTGGCGGAGACCCAGTACTTC
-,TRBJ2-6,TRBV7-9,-,CASRKGMGANVLTF,TGTGCCAGCAGGAAGGGCATGGGGGCCAACGTCCTGACTTTC
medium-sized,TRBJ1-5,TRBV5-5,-,CASSPSGQYFSSNQPQHF,TGTGCCAGCAGCCCGTCAGGACAGTACTTTTCTAGCAATCAGCCCCAGCATTTT
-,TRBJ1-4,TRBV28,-,CASSLAGTALKLFF,TGTGCCAGCAGTTTAGCCGGGACCGCTTTAAAACTGTTTTTT
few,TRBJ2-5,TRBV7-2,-,CASSFGGGVGETQYF,TGTGCCAGCAGCTTTGGAGGCGGAGTGGGGGAGACCCAGTACTTC
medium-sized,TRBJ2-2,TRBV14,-,CASPYGRTPRHTGELFF,TGTGCCAGCCCATACGGGCGGACACCAAGGCACACCGGGGAGCTGTTTTTT
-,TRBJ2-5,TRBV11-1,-,CASSLRGIGETQYF,TGTGCCAGCAGCTTACGCGGGATCGGGGAGACCCAGTACTTC
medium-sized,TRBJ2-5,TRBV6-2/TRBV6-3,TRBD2,CASTLAGDFQETQYF,TGTGCCAGCACTCTAGCGGGAGACTTCCAAGAGACCCAGTACTTC
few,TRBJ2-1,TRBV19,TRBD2,CASSITSGRAHEQFF,TGTGCCAGTAGTATCACTAGCGGGAGGGCCCATGAGCAGTTCTTC
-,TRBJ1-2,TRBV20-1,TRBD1,CSAEGGSGQGTYGYTF,TGCAGTGCTGAAGGCGGTTCGGGACAGGGTACCTATGGCTACACCTTC
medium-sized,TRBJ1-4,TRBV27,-,CASSLYGRTNEKLFF,TGTGCCAGCAGTTTATACGGACGGACTAATGAAAAACTGTTTTTT
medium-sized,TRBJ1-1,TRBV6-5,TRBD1,CASRGQGAGDTEAFF,TGTGCCAGCAGGGGACAGGGGGCAGGGGACACTGAAGCTTTCTTT